These 20 T cell receptor beta chains originate from one sample sequenced in a study of blood T cell repertoires in COVID-19. Measured with immunoSEQ multiplex PCR; TCRdb has only the in-frame clones, and not every one. The sample consists of some 270,000 clones, around 83% of them appearing once. Sequencing used peripheral blood. The receptors here all came from a woman in her 40s who had recovered from COVID-19.

The V call is TRBV18, the J call TRBJ1-2, with 9 bases lining up with TRBD1. CDR3 length: 15 amino acids. V trimming: 4 bases; J trimming: 2 bases; junction bases outside the gene matches: 5. Per germline, CDR1 KGHSH and CDR2 LQKENI. The CDR3 sequence: CASSLRDRENYGYTF. CDR3 nucleotides: TGTGCCAGCTCACTCCGGGACAGGGAGAACTATGGCTACACCTTC. Complete variable domain (other parts from reference TRBV18 and TRBJ1-2): NAGVMQNPRHLVRRRGQEARLRCSPMKGHSHVYWYRQLPEEGLKFMVYLQKENIIDESGMPKERFSAEFPKEGPSILRIQQVVRGDSAAYFCASSLRDRENYGYTFGSGTRLTVV.

The chain uses TRBV10-3 and TRBJ2-7, with a tentative D call TRBD2 (5 bases). In germline, CDR1 is ENHRY, CDR2 SYGVKD. V was cut by 10 bases and J by 4 bases, with 14 bases left in between. The CDR3 has 12 residues. As DNA, the CDR3 is TGTGCCACCTCGGAGGAGGTTTACGAGCAGTACTTC. Translated: CATSEEVYEQYF.

This chain links TRBV30 with TRBJ2-1; possibly TRBD2 for D (5 bases). From germline, CDR1 is GTSNPN and CDR2 SVGIG (reference sequence). This CDR3 spans 16 amino acids. The V end was cut by 3 bases, the J end by 0 bases, with 15 bases between. CDR3 region: CAWSGDDRNSYNEQFF. The DNA for the CDR3 is TGTGCCTGGAGCGGGGATGACCGTAACTCCTACAATGAGCAGTTCTTC.

The chain joins TRBV18 to TRBJ1-4; D remains ambiguous. Per germline, CDR1 KGHSH and CDR2 LQKENI. The CDR3 consists of 14 residues. V lost 3 bases to trimming and J lost 8 bases, with 13 bases between them. The CDR3 sequence: CASSPALTGEKLFF. The CDR3 DNA is TGTGCCAGCTCACCGGCGTTAACGGGAGAAAAACTGTTTTTT.

V usage is TRBV27 and J usage is TRBJ1-6; 7 bases agree with TRBD1. The CDR3 has 17 residues. Germline CDR1 MNHEY, CDR2 SMNVEV (reference sequence). Unmatched junction bases numbered 15, after V lost 3 bases and J lost 10 bases. This CDR3 reads CASSFHPRDRATSPLHF. In DNA form, the CDR3 reads TGTGCCAGCAGTTTCCACCCCCGCGACAGGGCCACCTCACCCCTCCACTTT.

This chain links TRBV18 with TRBJ1-6; no clear D. Germline values: CDR1 KGHSH, CDR2 LQKENI. V was clipped by 3 bases and J by 9 bases, with 12 bases between them. The CDR3 runs 14 residues. CDR3 residues: CASSPGSGVSPLHF. The CDR3 DNA follows: TGTGCCAGCTCACCGGGTTCAGGTGTTTCACCCCTCCACTTT.

V is TRBV4-1 and J is TRBJ2-5; no clear D gene. This CDR3 region has 16 residues. V gave up 1 base and J gave up 0 bases, with 12 bases separating them. Germline V gene lookup returns CDR1 MGHRA and CDR2 YSYEKL. CDR3 in amino acids: CASSQVSSADQETQYF. The CDR3 DNA sequence: TGCGCCAGCAGCCAAGTATCTAGTGCGGACCAAGAGACCCAGTACTTC.

The chain is built from TRBV5-1 and TRBJ2-2; 9 positions match TRBD1. CDR1 is SGHRS and CDR2 is YFSETQ in the germline V gene. This CDR3 contains 15 residues. With V trimmed by 4 bases and J by 7 bases, 8 bases remained unmatched. CDR3 amino acids: CASSTGQGPNGELFF. The CDR3 DNA reads TGCGCCAGCAGCACAGGACAGGGGCCCAACGGGGAGCTGTTTTTT.

The rearrangement links TRBV5-1 to TRBJ2-2; TRBD2 aligns across 12 bases. This CDR3 has 16 amino acids. Germline trimming cut 10 bases from V and 5 bases from J; bases unmatched to any gene: 12. The germline CDR1 and CDR2 sequences are SGHRS and YFSETQ. The CDR3 is CARCLAGGPGTGELFF. CDR3 in DNA: TGCGCCCGATGTCTAGCGGGGGGGCCAGGGACCGGGGAGCTGTTTTTT.

This chain uses TRBV4-1 with TRBJ2-7; D perhaps matches TRBD1 (6 bases). The CDR3 consists of 13 residues. CDR1 MGHRA and CDR2 YSYEKL come from the germline V gene. Trimming pared 1 base from V and 4 bases from J, leaving 8 bases between. The CDR3 spells CASSQAQGYEQYF. The DNA of the CDR3 is TGCGCCAGCAGCCAAGCACAGGGATACGAGCAGTACTTC.

The DNA for the CDR3 is TGTGCCAGCAGCTTGGACCAGGCGAATTCACCCCTCCACTTT. Translated, it gives CASSLDQANSPLHF. V is TRBV5-4 and J is TRBJ1-6; unclear D gene. Germline-derived CDR1 and CDR2 are SGHNT and YYREEE (reference sequence). Trimming shortened V by 0 bases and J by 7 bases, and 8 bases separated the two germline ends. The CDR3 has 14 residues.

J is TRBJ1-1 and V is TRBV18, with D unresolved. Trimming shortened V by 2 bases and J by 3 bases, and 10 bases separated the two germline ends. CDR1 KGHSH and CDR2 LQKENI come from the germline V gene. CDR3 length: 14 amino acids. The CDR3 spells CASSPSTSYTEAFF. In nucleotides, the CDR3 is TGTGCCAGCTCACCAAGTACGAGTTACACTGAAGCTTTCTTT.

The rearrangement links TRBV9 to TRBJ2-7; 9 bases are a match to TRBD2. This CDR3 spans 17 amino acids. Germline CDR1 reads SGDLS; CDR2 reads YYNGEE. V was clipped by 3 bases and J by 2 bases; unmatched bases: 12. CDR3 amino acids: CASSGRMERGATYEQYF. The CDR3 DNA follows: TGTGCCAGCAGCGGACGGATGGAGCGGGGGGCCACCTACGAGCAGTACTTC.

V and J are TRBV6-6 and TRBJ1-5; D is unresolved. V lost 0 bases and J lost 11, with 5 bases in between. Germline CDR1 reads MNHNY; CDR2 reads SVGAGI (reference sequence). The CDR3 extends over 11 amino acids. CDR3 residues: CASSYSGAQHF. The CDR3 DNA follows: TGTGCCAGCAGTTACTCCGGGGCCCAGCATTTT.

The chain uses TRBV10-3 and TRBJ1-2; 12 positions match TRBD1. The junction had 13 bases not matched to a gene; V was cut back by 3 bases and J by 8 bases. CDR1 is ENHRY, CDR2 SYGVKD, per germline. The CDR3 has 17 amino acids. Here the CDR3 DNA reads TGTGCCATCAGTGATCGATCTCCGGGACAGGGGGCCAAAGGCTACACCTTC. It encodes CAISDRSPGQGAKGYTF.

The chain links TRBV7-9 to TRBJ2-7; 8 nucleotides align to TRBD1. This CDR3 has 14 amino acids. In germline, CDR1 is SEHNR, CDR2 FQNEAQ (reference sequence). After removal of 1 base from V and 6 bases from J, the junction contained 5 bases not matched to a gene. Here the CDR3 reads CASSLGQGIGEQYF. The CDR3 DNA is TGTGCCAGCAGCTTAGGACAGGGGATCGGCGAGCAGTACTTC.

The V and J genes are TRBV14 and TRBJ2-3; unclear D gene. Trimming pared 4 bases from V and 2 bases from J, leaving 4 bases between. From germline, CDR1 is SGHDN and CDR2 FVKESK. The CDR3 has 12 amino acids. The chain's CDR3 is CASSPSTDTQYF. Here the CDR3 DNA reads TGTGCCAGCAGCCCGTCCACAGATACGCAGTATTTT. The whole variable domain, filled in from reference TRBV14 and TRBJ2-3, reads EAGVTQFPSHSVIEKGQTVTLRCDPISGHDNLYWYRRVMGKEIKFLLHFVKESKQDESGMPNNRFLAERTGGTYSTLKVQPAELEDSGVYFCASSPSTDTQYFGPGTRLTVL.

This clone was counted between two and nine times. This chain joins TRBV7-2 and TRBJ1-2; maybe TRBD1 (5 bases). The ends were cut back, 2 bases at V and 5 bases at J, with 9 bases in the middle. The V gene's germline CDR1 is SGHTA and CDR2 FQGNSA. The CDR3 has 13 amino acids. The CDR3 nucleotides are TGTGCCAGCAGCTTATTGACAGCTTATGGCTACACCTTC. This codes for CASSLLTAYGYTF.

This clone was observed a few times. The rearrangement joins TRBV12-3 or TRBV12-4 to TRBJ2-2; TRBD1 matches 7 bases. The CDR3 totals 13 residues. Trimming at V came to 3 bases and at J to 5 bases, leaving 0 bases not matched to a gene. CDR3 in amino acids: CASSFRGTGELFF. CDR3 coding DNA: TGTGCCAGCAGTTTCAGGGGGACCGGGGAGCTGTTTTTT.

This sequence joins TRBV7-3 and TRBJ2-7; D not certain. CDR3 length: 13 amino acids. Trimming took 0 bases from V and 3 from J, leaving 6 bases between them. CDR1 is SGHTA, CDR2 FQGTGA, per germline. The CDR3 protein is CASSLTRDYEQYF. CDR3 in DNA: TGTGCCAGCAGCTTAACAAGAGACTACGAGCAGTACTTC.